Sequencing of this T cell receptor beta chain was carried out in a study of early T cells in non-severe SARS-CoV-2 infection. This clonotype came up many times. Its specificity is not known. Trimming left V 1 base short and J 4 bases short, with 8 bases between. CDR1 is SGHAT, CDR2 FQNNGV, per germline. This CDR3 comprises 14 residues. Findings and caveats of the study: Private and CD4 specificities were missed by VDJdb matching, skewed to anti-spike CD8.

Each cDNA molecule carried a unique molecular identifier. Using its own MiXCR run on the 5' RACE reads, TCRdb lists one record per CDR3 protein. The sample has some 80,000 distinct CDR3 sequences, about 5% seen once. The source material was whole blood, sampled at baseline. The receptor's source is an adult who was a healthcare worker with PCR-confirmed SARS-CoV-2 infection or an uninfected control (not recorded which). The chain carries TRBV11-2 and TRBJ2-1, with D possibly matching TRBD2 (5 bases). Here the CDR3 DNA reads TGTGCCAGCAGCTTAGTCGGCGGGTACAATGAGCAGTTCTTC. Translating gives CASSLVGGYNEQFF.